This T cell receptor beta chain derives from a study of tissue T cells after allogeneic stem cell transplantation. Germline CDR1 reads SGHLS; CDR2 reads HYDKME. V dropped 3 bases and J dropped 6; count of bases not matched to a gene: 3. The CDR3 length is 13 residues. Note on this clone: These gene names are mouse names. The CDR3 goes on 1 residue after the read ends, and that part is filled in from the germline J gene.

The time point here: mouse harvest day 7 after allogeneic transplant. Tail vein injection delivered 10^7 T-cell-depleted bone marrow cells and 10^6 splenic CD5+ T cells. This mouse GVHD model was MHC-mismatched B6 to BALB/c, profiled day 7 or 14. Assay: immunoSEQ multiplex PCR; the TCRdb copy retains only in-frame clones and omits some. The table includes some 7,700 clones, about 48% detected once. Specimen: gut tissue. The source is a female BALB/c mouse given C57BL/6 T cells with graft-versus-host disease after an allogeneic hematopoietic cell transplant. The chain combines TRBV12-2 with TRBJ2-7; 11 nucleotides match TRBD1. The CDR3 bases that were read are TGTGCCAGCTCTGCGGACAGGGGGCTTGAACAGTAC. The encoded protein is CASSADRGLEQY. The whole CDR3 protein reads CASSADRGLEQYF.